The rows below give T cell receptor beta chains drawn from one sample of a study of a mutant IDH1 vaccine in newly diagnosed glioma. These receptors have no known antigen. Profiling relied on immunoSEQ multiplex PCR, and the TCRdb table lists in-frame clones only, not all of them. The data hold about 31,000 clones, with about nine tenths observed a single time. The starting material was PBMCs, obtained from a glioma patient whose treatment included an IDH1 peptide vaccine. The receptors shown here come from a woman in her forties with glioma. Both conserved end residues are part of each CDR3. D genes are given only for firm matches. The size field is filled for only some rows; it gives once, few, many or a size class.

size	J	D	V	CDR3	DNA
once	TRBJ1-3	NA	TRBV4-2	CASSQVPILRNTIYF	TGTGCCAGCAGCCAAGTCCCCATCCTAAGGAACACCATATATTTT
NA	TRBJ2-3	NA	TRBV6-5	CASGRGPRTDTQYF	TGTGCCAGCGGTCGGGGGCCTCGGACAGATACGCAGTATTTT
NA	TRBJ1-2	NA	TRBV4-2	CASSHRTQGGYTF	TGTGCCAGCAGCCATCGGACCCAAGGGGGCTACACCTTC
NA	TRBJ2-3	TRBD2	TRBV5-4	CASSRTSGETSTDTQYF	TGTGCCAGCAGCCGGACTAGCGGGGAAACTAGCACAGATACGCAGTATTTT
once	TRBJ1-4	NA	TRBV2	CASRLETGGEKLFF	TGTGCCAGCAGGTTAGAGACAGGAGGAGAAAAACTGTTTTTT
NA	TRBJ2-7	NA	TRBV19	CASSISFGSLYEQYF	TGTGCCAGTAGTATAAGTTTCGGGAGTCTCTACGAGCAGTACTTC
once	TRBJ1-4	NA	TRBV18	CASSPKGANEKLFF	TGTGCCAGCTCACCCAAGGGAGCTAATGAAAAACTGTTTTTT
NA	TRBJ2-7	NA	TRBV7-2	CASSLTRDSAYEQYF	TGTGCCAGCAGCCTCACCCGGGACTCAGCCTACGAGCAGTACTTC
NA	TRBJ2-1	TRBD2	TRBV7-9	CASSQMTSGRNEQFF	TGTGCCAGCAGCCAAATGACTAGCGGGAGAAATGAGCAGTTCTTC
NA	TRBJ2-6	NA	TRBV4-1	CASSQEPSGSSGANVLTF	TGCGCCAGCAGCCAAGAACCGAGCGGAAGCTCTGGGGCCAACGTCCTGACTTTC
NA	TRBJ2-1	TRBD2	TRBV19	CASQASSGRDNEQFF	TGTGCCAGCCAGGCCAGTAGCGGGAGGGACAATGAGCAGTTCTTC
NA	TRBJ2-7	NA	TRBV7-2	CASSSNLPGEQYF	TGTGCCAGCAGCTCAAACCTGCCGGGCGAGCAGTACTTC
NA	TRBJ2-2	NA	TRBV5-5	CASSLGDLAGTGELFF	TGTGCCAGCAGCTTGGGGGACTTGGCGGGCACCGGGGAGCTGTTTTTT
NA	TRBJ2-1	TRBD2	TRBV4-2	CASSHPLAGGLGGEQFF	TGTGCCAGCAGCCACCCCCTAGCGGGGGGGCTCGGGGGTGAGCAGTTCTTC
once	TRBJ2-7	TRBD2	TRBV23-1	CASSYTSGGVEQYF	TGCGCCAGCAGTTATACTAGCGGGGGAGTGGAGCAGTACTTC
once	TRBJ2-5	TRBD1	TRBV5-5	CASSAPGQGSPETQYF	TGTGCCAGCAGCGCACCGGGACAGGGTTCTCCTGAGACCCAGTACTTC
few	TRBJ1-4	TRBD1	TRBV6-6	CASRRTGAGDEKLFF	TGTGCCAGCAGACGAACAGGGGCCGGAGATGAAAAACTGTTTTTT
NA	TRBJ2-7	NA	TRBV2	CASSVMGFSREQYF	TGTGCCAGCAGTGTGATGGGGTTTTCGCGCGAGCAGTACTTC
NA	TRBJ1-1	NA	TRBV6-1	CASSSVNTEAFF	TGTGCCAGCAGTTCAGTGAACACTGAAGCTTTCTTT
NA	TRBJ1-5	TRBD1	TRBV19	CASSTPWTGAPNQPQHF	TGTGCCAGTAGTACTCCCTGGACAGGGGCCCCAAATCAGCCCCAGCATTTT
NA	TRBJ1-1	NA	TRBV28	CASSLPWEGGTEAFF	TGTGCCAGCAGTTTACCATGGGAGGGGGGCACTGAAGCTTTCTTT
NA	TRBJ2-1	TRBD2	TRBV30	CAWSVGLPYNEQFF	TGTGCCTGGAGTGTGGGACTACCCTACAATGAGCAGTTCTTC
NA	TRBJ1-5	NA	TRBV18	CASSLDGNNQPQHF	TGTGCCAGCTCTCTTGACGGAAATAATCAGCCCCAGCATTTT
NA	TRBJ2-5	NA	TRBV29-1	CSVEGSQEVGETQYF	TGCAGCGTTGAAGGGTCACAGGAGGTCGGAGAGACCCAGTACTTC
NA	TRBJ2-7	NA	TRBV6-6	CASTGTRAAYEQYF	TGTGCCAGCACAGGGACACGGGCGGCCTACGAGCAGTACTTC
NA	TRBJ1-6	NA	TRBV27	CASSSRFLYRGDNSPLHF	TGTGCCAGCAGTTCCCGATTCCTATACCGAGGCGATAATTCACCCCTCCACTTT
once	TRBJ1-5	NA	TRBV19	CASSSPLWGNQPQHF	TGTGCCAGTAGTAGTCCTCTGTGGGGGAATCAGCCCCAGCATTTT
NA	TRBJ1-3	NA	TRBV30	CAWSADRSGNTIYF	TGTGCCTGGAGCGCGGACCGCTCTGGAAACACCATATATTTT
NA	TRBJ1-2	NA	TRBV5-4	CASSLGAGSYGYTF	TGTGCCAGCAGCTTGGGCGCAGGGTCCTATGGCTACACCTTC
NA	TRBJ1-1	NA	TRBV19	CASSTWQGMNTEAFF	TGTGCCAGTAGTACCTGGCAGGGTATGAACACTGAAGCTTTCTTT
NA	TRBJ1-1	TRBD1	TRBV18	CASSPGTANTEAFF	TGTGCCAGCTCACCTGGGACAGCGAACACTGAAGCTTTCTTT
NA	TRBJ1-1	NA	TRBV27	CASSLGWGARSEAFF	TGTGCCAGCAGTTTAGGGTGGGGGGCGCGGTCTGAAGCTTTCTTT
NA	TRBJ1-1	TRBD1	TRBV7-9	CASSLGTGNRFYTEAFF	TGTGCCAGCAGCTTGGGGACAGGCAACCGGTTCTACACTGAAGCTTTCTTT
NA	TRBJ2-3	TRBD2	TRBV5-1	CASSLAELTDAQYF	TGCGCCAGCAGCCTAGCGGAACTTACCGATGCGCAGTATTTT
NA	TRBJ2-2	TRBD2	TRBV7-8	CASSRLGGTSGNTGELFF	TGTGCCAGCAGCCGTTTAGGGGGGACTAGCGGGAACACCGGGGAGCTGTTTTTT
NA	TRBJ2-7	NA	TRBV18	CASSPSISPPRGRDEQYF	TGTGCCAGCTCACCCTCCATCTCCCCCCCCAGGGGAAGAGACGAGCAGTACTTC
NA	TRBJ2-7	TRBD2	TRBV10-3	CAIRRAGGPSEQYF	TGTGCCATCAGGAGAGCGGGGGGTCCATCCGAGCAGTACTTC
NA	TRBJ2-1	TRBD2	TRBV4-2	CASSQGLRTSRDEQFF	TGTGCCAGCAGCCAAGGCCTCAGGACTAGCAGGGATGAGCAGTTCTTC
few	TRBJ1-2	NA	TRBV6-5	CASSYEGSYGYTF	TGTGCCAGCAGTTACGAAGGCAGCTATGGCTACACCTTC
NA	TRBJ2-7	TRBD1	TRBV29-1	CSVVGQGTYEQYF	TGCAGCGTTGTGGGACAGGGCACCTACGAGCAGTACTTC
NA	TRBJ1-2	NA	TRBV5-1	CASSLGVDGYTF	TGCGCCAGCAGCTTGGGAGTAGATGGCTACACCTTC
NA	TRBJ2-7	TRBD1	TRBV18	CASSPGQLYEQYF	TGTGCCAGCTCACCGGGACAGCTCTACGAGCAGTACTTC
NA	TRBJ2-7	NA	TRBV15	CATSRDLRPLYEQYF	TGTGCCACCAGCAGAGATCTGAGACCCCTCTACGAGCAGTACTTC
NA	TRBJ2-1	TRBD1	TRBV10-1	CASSERTGTEQFF	TGCGCCAGCAGTGAAAGGACAGGGACTGAGCAGTTCTTC
NA	TRBJ2-5	NA	TRBV29-1	CSGTGSGETQYF	TGCAGCGGCACCGGGAGTGGCGAGACCCAGTACTTC
NA	TRBJ1-1	TRBD1	TRBV7-2	CASSLRQGAAEAFF	TGTGCCAGCAGCTTAAGACAGGGGGCGGCTGAAGCTTTCTTT
NA	TRBJ1-5	TRBD1	TRBV5-1	CASSTGQGEQPQHF	TGCGCCAGCAGCACCGGACAGGGGGAACAGCCCCAGCATTTT
NA	TRBJ1-2	NA	TRBV27	CASSLSRLVMNGYTF	TGTGCCAGCAGTTTATCCCGCTTGGTGATGAATGGCTACACCTTC
NA	TRBJ2-7	NA	TRBV6-1	CASSEWQGTAYEQYF	TGTGCCAGCAGTGAATGGCAGGGAACAGCCTACGAGCAGTACTTC
NA	TRBJ2-7	NA	TRBV2	CASSEQIGASYF	TGTGCCAGCAGTGAACAGATCGGGGCCTCGTACTTC
NA	TRBJ2-2	TRBD2	TRBV13	CASLRLAANTGELFF	TGTGCCAGTCTCCGGCTAGCGGCGAACACCGGGGAGCTGTTTTTT
NA	TRBJ2-7	TRBD1	TRBV2	CASSGSGQGAYEQYF	TGTGCCAGCAGCGGATCGGGACAGGGGGCCTACGAGCAGTACTTC
NA	TRBJ1-1	NA	TRBV19	CASRAENTEAFF	TGTGCCAGTAGGGCAGAAAACACTGAAGCTTTCTTT
NA	TRBJ1-2	NA	TRBV7-2	CASTTGRGGGYTF	TGTGCCAGCACAACAGGGCGCGGGGGTGGCTACACCTTC
NA	TRBJ1-4	NA	TRBV20-1	CSALYSEKLFF	TGCAGTGCCCTATATTCTGAAAAACTGTTTTTT
NA	TRBJ2-1	NA	TRBV9	CASSTRLGNEQFF	TGTGCCAGCAGCACCCGGTTGGGCAATGAGCAGTTCTTC
NA	TRBJ1-5	NA	TRBV2	CASSDARTDQPQHF	TGTGCCAGCAGTGACGCCAGGACTGATCAGCCCCAGCATTTT
NA	TRBJ1-5	TRBD1	TRBV30	CAWTERGRGRNQPQHF	TGTGCCTGGACGGAGCGCGGCAGGGGGCGTAATCAGCCCCAGCATTTT